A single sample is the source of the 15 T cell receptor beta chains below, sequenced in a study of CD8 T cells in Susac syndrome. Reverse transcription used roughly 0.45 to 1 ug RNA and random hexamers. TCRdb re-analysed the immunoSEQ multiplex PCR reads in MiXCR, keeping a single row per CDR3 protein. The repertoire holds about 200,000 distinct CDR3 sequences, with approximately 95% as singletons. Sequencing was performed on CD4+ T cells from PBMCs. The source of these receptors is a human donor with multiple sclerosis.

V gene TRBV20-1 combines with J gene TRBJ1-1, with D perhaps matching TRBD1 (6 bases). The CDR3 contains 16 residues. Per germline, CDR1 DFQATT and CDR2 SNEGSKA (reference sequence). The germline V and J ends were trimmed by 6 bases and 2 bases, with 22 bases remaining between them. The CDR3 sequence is CSAPPLSRGPNTEAFF. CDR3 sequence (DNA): TGCAGTGCCCCGCCCCTTTCCCGGGGGCCAAACACTGAAGCTTTCTTT.

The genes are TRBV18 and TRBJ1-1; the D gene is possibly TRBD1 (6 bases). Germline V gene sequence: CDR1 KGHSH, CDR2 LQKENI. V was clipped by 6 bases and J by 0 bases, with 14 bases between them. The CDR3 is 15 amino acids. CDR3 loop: CASSPQDSLNTEAFF. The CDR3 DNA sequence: TGTGCCAGCTCGCCCCAGGACAGCTTGAACACTGAAGCTTTCTTT.

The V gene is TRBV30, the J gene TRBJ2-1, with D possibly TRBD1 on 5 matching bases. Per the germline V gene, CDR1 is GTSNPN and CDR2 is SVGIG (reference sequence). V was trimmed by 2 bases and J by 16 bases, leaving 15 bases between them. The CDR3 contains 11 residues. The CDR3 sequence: CAWSTQGWDFF. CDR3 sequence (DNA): TGTGCCTGGAGTACCCAGGGATGGGATTTCTTC.

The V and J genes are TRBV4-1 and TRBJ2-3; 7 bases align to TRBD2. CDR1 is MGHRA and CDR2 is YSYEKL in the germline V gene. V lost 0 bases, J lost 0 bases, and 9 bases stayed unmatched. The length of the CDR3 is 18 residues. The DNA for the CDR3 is TGCGCCAGCAGCCAAGATTGGAGGACTAGGACTAGCACAGATACGCAGTATTTT. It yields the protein CASSQDWRTRTSTDTQYF.

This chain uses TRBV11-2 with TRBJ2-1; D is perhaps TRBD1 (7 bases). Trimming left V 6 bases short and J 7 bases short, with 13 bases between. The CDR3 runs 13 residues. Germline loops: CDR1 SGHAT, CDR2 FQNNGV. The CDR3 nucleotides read TGTGCCAGCAGGGCAGGGGGGCGTAATGAGCAGTTCTTC. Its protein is CASRAGGRNEQFF.

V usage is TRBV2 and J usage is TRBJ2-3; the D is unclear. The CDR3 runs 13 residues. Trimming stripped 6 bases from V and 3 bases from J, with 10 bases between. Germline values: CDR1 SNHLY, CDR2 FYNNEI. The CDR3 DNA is TGTGCCAGCAGGGGCGTTGGTACAGATACGCAGTATTTT. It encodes CASRGVGTDTQYF.

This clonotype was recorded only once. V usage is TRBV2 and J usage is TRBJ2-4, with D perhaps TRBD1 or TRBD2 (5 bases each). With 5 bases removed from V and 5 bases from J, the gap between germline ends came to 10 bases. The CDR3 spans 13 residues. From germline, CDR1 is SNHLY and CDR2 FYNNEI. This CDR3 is CASSLGVENIQYF. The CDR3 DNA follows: TGTGCCAGCAGTCTGGGGGTCGAAAACATTCAGTACTTC.

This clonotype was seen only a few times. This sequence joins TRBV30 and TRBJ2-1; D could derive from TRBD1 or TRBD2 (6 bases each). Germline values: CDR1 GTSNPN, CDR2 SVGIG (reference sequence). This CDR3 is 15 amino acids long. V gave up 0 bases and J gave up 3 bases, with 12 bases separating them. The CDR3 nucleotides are TGTGCCTGGAGTGTACTTGGGGGGCTCTACAATGAGCAGTTCTTC. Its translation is CAWSVLGGLYNEQFF.

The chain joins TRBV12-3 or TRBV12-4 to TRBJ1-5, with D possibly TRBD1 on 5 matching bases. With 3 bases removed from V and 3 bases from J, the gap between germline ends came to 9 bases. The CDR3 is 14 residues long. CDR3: CASSFGGSNQPQHF. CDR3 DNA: TGTGCCAGCAGTTTCGGGGGTTCCAATCAGCCCCAGCATTTT.

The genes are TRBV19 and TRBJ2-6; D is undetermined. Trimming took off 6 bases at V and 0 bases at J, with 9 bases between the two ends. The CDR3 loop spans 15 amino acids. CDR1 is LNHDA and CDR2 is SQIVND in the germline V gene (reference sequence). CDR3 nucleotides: TGTGCCAGTAGCCCACAGTTCTCTGGGGCCAACGTCCTGACTTTC. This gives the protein CASSPQFSGANVLTF.

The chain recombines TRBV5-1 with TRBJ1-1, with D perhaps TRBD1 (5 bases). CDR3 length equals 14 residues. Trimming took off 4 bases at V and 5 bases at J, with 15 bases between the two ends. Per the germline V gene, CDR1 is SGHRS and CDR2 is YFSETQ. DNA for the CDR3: TGCGCCAGCAGCCTTCCGGGGGTAGGGACTGAAGCTTTCTTT. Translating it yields CASSLPGVGTEAFF.

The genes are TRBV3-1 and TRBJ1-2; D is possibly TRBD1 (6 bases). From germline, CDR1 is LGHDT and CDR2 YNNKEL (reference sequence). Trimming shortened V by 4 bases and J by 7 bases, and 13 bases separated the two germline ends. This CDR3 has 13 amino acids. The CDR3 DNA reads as TGTGCCAGCAGCCCGACAGGATCAGTTGGCTACACCTTC. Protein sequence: CASSPTGSVGYTF.

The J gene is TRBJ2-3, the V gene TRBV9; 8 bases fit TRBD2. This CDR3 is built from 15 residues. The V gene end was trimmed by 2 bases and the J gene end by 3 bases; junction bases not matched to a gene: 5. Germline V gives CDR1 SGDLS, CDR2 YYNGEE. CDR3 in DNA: TGTGCCAGCAGCGTCGACGGGGGGGGAACAGATACGCAGTATTTT. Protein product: CASSVDGGGTDTQYF.

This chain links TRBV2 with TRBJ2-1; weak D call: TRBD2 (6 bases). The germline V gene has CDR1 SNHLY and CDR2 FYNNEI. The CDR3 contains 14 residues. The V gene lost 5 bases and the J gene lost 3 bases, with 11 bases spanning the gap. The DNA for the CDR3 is TGTGCCAGCAGTTTACAGACTAGCTACAATGAGCAGTTCTTC. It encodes CASSLQTSYNEQFF. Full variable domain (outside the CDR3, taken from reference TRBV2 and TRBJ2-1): EPEVTQTPSHQVTQMGQEVILRCVPISNHLYFYWYRQILGQKVEFLVSFYNNEISEKSEIFDDQFSVERPDGSNFTLKIRSTKLEDSAMYFCASSLQTSYNEQFFGPGTRLTVL.

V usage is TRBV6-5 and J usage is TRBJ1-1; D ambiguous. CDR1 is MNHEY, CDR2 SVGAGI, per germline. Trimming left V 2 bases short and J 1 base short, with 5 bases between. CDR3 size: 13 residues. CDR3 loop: CASSYKENTEAFF. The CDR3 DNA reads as TGTGCCAGCAGTTACAAGGAGAACACTGAAGCTTTCTTT.